The rows below give T cell receptor beta chains drawn from one sample of a study of radiation and T cells in renal cell carcinoma. The protocol was immunoSEQ multiplex PCR, while the TCRdb copy is restricted to in-frame clones and leaves out a portion. Here the sample spans around 94,000 clones, about 88% being singletons. This material consisted of blood, taken from a patient whose treatment included radiotherapy and nephrectomy. The origin of the receptors is a man aged 45 to 65 with renal cell carcinoma. Both conserved end residues are part of each CDR3. The D gene is left open where the match is weak. Clone size is not always given. Where it is, it says once, few, many or a class for expanded clones.

NA TRBJ2-7 once TRBV7-2 TGTGCCAGCAGCTTAGCGTACGGGGACGAGCAGTACTTC CASSLAYGDEQYF
TRBD2 TRBJ2-5 NA TRBV19 TGTGCCAGTAGTATAACTAGCGGGAGGGGTGCGTTTGGGACCCAGTACTTC CASSITSGRGAFGTQYF
NA TRBJ2-7 NA TRBV2 TGTGCCAGCAGTGCACGGGTCCTGTCTGGGGAGCAGTACTTC CASSARVLSGEQYF
TRBD1 TRBJ2-5 NA TRBV7-6 TGTGCCAGCAGCGTGGGACAGGAGGGTTACGAGACCCAGTACTTC CASSVGQEGYETQYF
TRBD2 TRBJ2-3 once TRBV19 TGTGCCAGTACTAGCGGGGGGTTCACAGATACGCAGTATTTT CASTSGGFTDTQYF
NA TRBJ2-7 NA TRBV6-6 TGTGCCAGCAGTTACCATGCCTACGAGCAGTACTTC CASSYHAYEQYF
NA TRBJ2-1 once TRBV11-2 TGTGCCGTAAGTCGCTCCTACAATGAGCAGTTCTTC CAVSRSYNEQFF
NA TRBJ2-7 once TRBV18 TGTGCCAGCTCACCTGGATCCGAGCAGTACTTC CASSPGSEQYF
NA TRBJ2-7 NA TRBV4-1 TGCGCCAGCAGCGGGATGGGACGATCTCGGTTCGAGCAGTACTTC CASSGMGRSRFEQYF
TRBD1 TRBJ1-5 NA TRBV19 TGTGCCAGTAGTATCACAGGGGGAAATCAGCCCCAGCATTTT CASSITGGNQPQHF
NA TRBJ1-5 once TRBV28 TGTGCCAGCAGTTTTGCGGCAGGGGGCAATCAGCCCCAGCATTTT CASSFAAGGNQPQHF
NA TRBJ1-4 NA TRBV4-2 TGTGCCAGCAGCCAAGATCAGCGGCGACGTAATGAAAAACTGTTTTTT CASSQDQRRRNEKLFF
NA TRBJ1-1 few TRBV7-2 TGTGCCAGCAGCCGGGTGAACACTGAAGCTTTCTTT CASSRVNTEAFF
NA TRBJ2-2 NA TRBV5-4 TGTGCCAGCAGCTTGAAGCGTGGCGGACGGGGCTTGGGCACCGGGGAGCTGTTTTTT CASSLKRGGRGLGTGELFF
TRBD2 TRBJ2-3 NA TRBV5-1 TGCGCCAGCAGCCCACTAAAGACTAGCGGGACTGCAGATACGCAGTATTTT CASSPLKTSGTADTQYF
NA TRBJ2-1 once TRBV7-6 TGTGCCAGCAGCTCAGCGTTTCGGAGCTCCTACAATGAGCAGTTCTTC CASSSAFRSSYNEQFF
NA TRBJ1-2 NA TRBV30 TGTGCCTGGAGTCGGGGCATTCAGGGCTACACCTTC CAWSRGIQGYTF
NA TRBJ2-7 NA TRBV5-1 TGCGCCAGCAGCTTGTCTACAGGTCGCGACGAGCAGTACTTC CASSLSTGRDEQYF
NA TRBJ1-5 NA TRBV6-1 TGTGCCCTAGGACTAAATCAGCCCCAGCATTTT CALGLNQPQHF
NA TRBJ1-5 once TRBV7-8 TGTGCCAGCAGCTTACAAGGGGTTCGGGATCCCCAGCATTTT CASSLQGVRDPQHF
TRBD2 TRBJ2-1 NA TRBV5-1 TGCGCCAGCAGCTTGCCCCTAGCGGGAGTAGGAAATGAGCAGTTCTTC CASSLPLAGVGNEQFF
NA TRBJ2-5 NA TRBV5-1 TGCGCCAGCAGCTGGATGGGACAATCTTCAGAGACCCAGTACTTC CASSWMGQSSETQYF
NA TRBJ1-1 NA TRBV27 TGTGCCAGCAGTTTAACGGCTAGAGGGGGGATGAACACTGAAGCTTTCTTT CASSLTARGGMNTEAFF
NA TRBJ1-2 NA TRBV28 TGTGCCAGCAGTTTACGGTTATATGGCTACACCTTC CASSLRLYGYTF
NA TRBJ2-2 NA TRBV18 TGTGCCAGCTCACTCCGACAGAACACCGGGGAGCTGTTTTTT CASSLRQNTGELFF
NA TRBJ2-1 NA TRBV2 TGTGCCAGCAGTGAGCTTGGAAGCTCCTACAATGAGCAGTTCTTC CASSELGSSYNEQFF
TRBD1 TRBJ1-3 NA TRBV28 TGTGCCAGCAGTTTGCGACAGGGGAACACCATATATTTT CASSLRQGNTIYF
TRBD2 TRBJ2-5 NA TRBV9 TGTGCCAGCAGCCTACTAGCGGGGGGATTTCAAGAGACCCAGTACTTC CASSLLAGGFQETQYF
NA TRBJ2-6 NA TRBV10-3 TGTGCCATCATGGGTCCTTCTGGGGCCAACGTCCTGACTTTC CAIMGPSGANVLTF
NA TRBJ1-5 NA TRBV6-5 TGTGCCAGCAGGGGGTCAGGGTCGCGCAGGCCCCAGCATTTT CASRGSGSRRPQHF
NA TRBJ1-5 NA TRBV13 TGTGCCAGCAGCTTACCGGGACAGCCCCAGCATTTT CASSLPGQPQHF
TRBD2 TRBJ2-5 NA TRBV29-1 TGCAGCGTTGATGCGGGGGGGGACCAAGAGACCCAGTACTTC CSVDAGGDQETQYF
NA TRBJ1-5 NA TRBV2 TGTGCCAGCAGACCAAACGACATCAGCAATCAGCCCCAGCATTTT CASRPNDISNQPQHF
TRBD1 TRBJ1-5 few TRBV7-2 TGTGCCAGCAGCTTAACCGGGACAGGGTGGCAGCCCCAGCATTTT CASSLTGTGWQPQHF
NA TRBJ1-2 NA TRBV19 TGTGCCAGTAGTATAGTTGGGGCTACCTATGGCTACACCTTC CASSIVGATYGYTF
NA TRBJ1-2 once TRBV2 TGTGCCAGCACCTGGGACAATGGCGGCTACACCTTC CASTWDNGGYTF
TRBD1 TRBJ2-7 NA TRBV5-1 TGCGCCAGCAGCCTAGGACAGGGGGCGTTTAACGAGCAGTACTTC CASSLGQGAFNEQYF
TRBD2 TRBJ2-7 NA TRBV7-9 TGTGCCAGCAGCTTAGCGCTAAGGGGCGGGGGTGACGAGCAGTACTTC CASSLALRGGGDEQYF
TRBD1 TRBJ2-3 NA TRBV4-2 TGTGCCAGCAGCCAAGAACACAGGGGGAGCACAGATACGCAGTATTTT CASSQEHRGSTDTQYF
NA TRBJ2-3 NA TRBV27 TGTGCCAGCAGTCTCCCTCAGGCAGGCACAGATACGCAGTATTTT CASSLPQAGTDTQYF
NA TRBJ1-5 NA TRBV4-1 TGCGCCAGCAGCCAAGATTGGTTAGGGGGAAGGGGCAATCAGCCCCAGCATTTT CASSQDWLGGRGNQPQHF
NA TRBJ2-7 NA TRBV2 TGTGCCAGCAGTGCTCCAGGTTCTCGAGGCTACGAGCAGTACTTC CASSAPGSRGYEQYF
TRBD2 TRBJ2-7 NA TRBV4-1 TGCGCCAGCAGCCCCGCCGAAAGCGGGAGCTACGAGCAGTACTTC CASSPAESGSYEQYF
TRBD2 TRBJ2-1 NA TRBV2 TGTGCCAGCAGTGAAGCGCTGTCGGCGGGGGTCTACTCCTACAATGAGCAGTTCTTC CASSEALSAGVYSYNEQFF
TRBD1 TRBJ2-6 NA TRBV4-3 TGCGCCAGCAGCCAAGGAAGGGGGCCAGGGGCCAACGTCCTGACTTTC CASSQGRGPGANVLTF
NA TRBJ2-7 once TRBV9 TGTGCCAGCAGCGGGCAGGTTGTGGACGAGCAGTACTTC CASSGQVVDEQYF
NA TRBJ1-1 NA TRBV5-1 TGCGCCAGCAGCTTTCAAGGTCAGGGGAACACTGAAGCTTTCTTT CASSFQGQGNTEAFF
TRBD2 TRBJ2-3 NA TRBV19 TGTGCCAGTAGGATGAGACTAGCGGGAGCCCGCACAGATACGCAGTATTTT CASRMRLAGARTDTQYF
NA TRBJ2-5 NA TRBV7-2 TGTGCCAGCAGCCCGCTAGGCGGGGCGGGAGAGACCCAGTACTTC CASSPLGGAGETQYF
NA TRBJ2-1 NA TRBV18 TGTGCCAGCTCACCACGGTCTGGGACCTACAATGAGCAGTTCTTC CASSPRSGTYNEQFF
NA TRBJ1-2 NA TRBV2 TGTGCCAGCAGTGAAGAATTGTCAGTAAAGGGCTATGGCTACACCTTC CASSEELSVKGYGYTF
TRBD2 TRBJ2-3 NA TRBV19 TGTGCCAGTAGTATCCAGCGGGGGGGCCCAAAGGCGCAGTATTTT CASSIQRGGPKAQYF
NA TRBJ2-5 NA TRBV5-1 TGCGCCAGCAGCTTGGCCCAAGAGACCCAGTACTTC CASSLAQETQYF
NA TRBJ1-1 NA TRBV11-3 TGTGCCAGCAGCGCGCAGCTCAACACTGAAGCTTTCTTT CASSAQLNTEAFF
NA TRBJ1-6 NA TRBV6-5 TGTGCCAGCAGTTACAGAGTCTATAATTCACCCCTCCACTTT CASSYRVYNSPLHF